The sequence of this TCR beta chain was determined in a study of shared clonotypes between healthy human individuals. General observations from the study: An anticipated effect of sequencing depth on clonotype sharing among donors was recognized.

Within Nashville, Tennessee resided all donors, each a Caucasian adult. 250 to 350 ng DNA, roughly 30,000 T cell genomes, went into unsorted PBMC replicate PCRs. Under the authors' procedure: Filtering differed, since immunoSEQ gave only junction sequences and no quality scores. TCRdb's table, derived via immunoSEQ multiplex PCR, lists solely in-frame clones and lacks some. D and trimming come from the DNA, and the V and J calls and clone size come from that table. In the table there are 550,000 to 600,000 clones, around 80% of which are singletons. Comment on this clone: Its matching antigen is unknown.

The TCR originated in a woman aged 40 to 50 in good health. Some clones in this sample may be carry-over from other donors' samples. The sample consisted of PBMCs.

CDR3 nucleotide sequence: TGCAGCGTTGAAGACAGGGTGGGCCTGGCCCAGTACTTC. Encoded protein: CSVEDRVGLAQYF. The chain couples TRBV29-1 to TRBJ2-5, with TRBD1 as a possible D gene (5 bases). V was shortened by 0 bases and J by 9 bases, with 14 bases between the two germline ends. Germline V gene data show CDR1 as SQVTM and CDR2 as ANQGSEA. The CDR3 contains 13 residues.